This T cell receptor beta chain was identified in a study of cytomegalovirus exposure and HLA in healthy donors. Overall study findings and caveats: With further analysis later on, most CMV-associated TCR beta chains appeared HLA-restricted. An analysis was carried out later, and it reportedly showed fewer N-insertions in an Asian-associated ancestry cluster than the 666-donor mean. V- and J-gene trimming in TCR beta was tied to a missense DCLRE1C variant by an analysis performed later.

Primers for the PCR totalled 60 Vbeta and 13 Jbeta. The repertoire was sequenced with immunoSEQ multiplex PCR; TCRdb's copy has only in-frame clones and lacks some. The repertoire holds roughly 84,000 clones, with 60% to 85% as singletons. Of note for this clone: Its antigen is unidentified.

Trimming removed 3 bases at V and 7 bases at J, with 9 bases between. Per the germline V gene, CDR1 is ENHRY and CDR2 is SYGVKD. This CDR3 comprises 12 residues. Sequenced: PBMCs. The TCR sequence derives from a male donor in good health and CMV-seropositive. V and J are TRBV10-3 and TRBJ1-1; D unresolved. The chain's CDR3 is CAISDSRNEAFF. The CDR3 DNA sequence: TGTGCCATCAGTGATAGCCGGAATGAAGCTTTCTTT.